This TCR beta chain was captured in a study of blood T cell repertoires in COVID-19. This CDR3 spans 14 amino acids. Trimming stripped 4 bases from V and 0 bases from J, with 7 bases between. The germline CDR1 and CDR2 sequences are SNHLY and FYNNEI. Here immunoSEQ multiplex PCR was the method, and the copy in TCRdb shows in-frame clones only, minus some. The sample lists 120,000 or so clones, 65% to 90% occurring once. Sequenced input: peripheral blood. This chain connects TRBV2 to TRBJ1-5, with D hard to call. The clonotype was recovered from a man older than 75 with active or convalescent COVID-19. CDR3: CASSADYSNQPQHF. The DNA for the CDR3 is TGTGCCAGCAGTGCAGATTATAGCAATCAGCCCCAGCATTTT.